The TCR beta chain described here comes from a study of identifying expanded T cells in peripheral blood. TCRdb's table, derived via immunoSEQ multiplex PCR, lists solely in-frame clones and lacks some. The table shows more than 85,000 clones, with approximately 90% occurring only once. Germline CDR1 reads SQVTM; CDR2 reads ANQGSEA. The CDR3 is made up of 13 amino acids. Trimming shortened V by 4 bases and J by 2 bases, and 12 bases separated the two germline ends. This receptor was taken from a person aged 18 to 70 in good health. The V call is TRBV29-1, the J call TRBJ2-7; D is unclear. The sequenced sample was blood. This chain's CDR3 is CSVVVHTPYEQYF. In DNA, the CDR3 is TGCAGCGTTGTGGTCCATACGCCCTACGAGCAGTACTTC.